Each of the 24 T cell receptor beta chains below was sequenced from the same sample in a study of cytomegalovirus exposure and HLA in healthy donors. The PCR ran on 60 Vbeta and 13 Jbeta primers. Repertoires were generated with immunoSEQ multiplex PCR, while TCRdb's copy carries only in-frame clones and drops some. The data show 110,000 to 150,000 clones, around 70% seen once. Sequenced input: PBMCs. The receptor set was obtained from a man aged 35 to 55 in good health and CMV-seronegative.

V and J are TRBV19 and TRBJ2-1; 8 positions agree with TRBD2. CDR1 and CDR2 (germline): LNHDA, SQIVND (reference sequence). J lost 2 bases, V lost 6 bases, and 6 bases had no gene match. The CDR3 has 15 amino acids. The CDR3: CASSPTSVTYNEQFF. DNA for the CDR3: TGTGCCAGTAGCCCGACTAGCGTGACCTACAATGAGCAGTTCTTC.

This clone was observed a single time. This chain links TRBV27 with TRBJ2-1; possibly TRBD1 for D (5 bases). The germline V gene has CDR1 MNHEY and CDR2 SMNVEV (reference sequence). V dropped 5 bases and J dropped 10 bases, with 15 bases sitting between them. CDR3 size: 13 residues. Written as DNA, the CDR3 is TGTGCCAGCAGTCAAGCAGGGCGCCTCGAGCAGTTCTTC. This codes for CASSQAGRLEQFF.

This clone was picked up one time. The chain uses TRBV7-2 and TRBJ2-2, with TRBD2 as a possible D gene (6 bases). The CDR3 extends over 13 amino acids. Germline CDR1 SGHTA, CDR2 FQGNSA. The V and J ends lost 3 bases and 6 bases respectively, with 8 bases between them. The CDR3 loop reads CASSFSGAGELFF. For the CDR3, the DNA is TGTGCCAGCAGCTTTTCGGGGGCCGGGGAGCTGTTTTTT.

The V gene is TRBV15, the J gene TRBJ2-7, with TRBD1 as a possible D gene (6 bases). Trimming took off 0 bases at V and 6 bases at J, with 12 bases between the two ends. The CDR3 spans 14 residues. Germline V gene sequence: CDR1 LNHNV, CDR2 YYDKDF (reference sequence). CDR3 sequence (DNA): TGTGCCACCAGCAGAGAGCTCAGGGGCCCCGAGCAGTACTTC. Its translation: CATSRELRGPEQYF.

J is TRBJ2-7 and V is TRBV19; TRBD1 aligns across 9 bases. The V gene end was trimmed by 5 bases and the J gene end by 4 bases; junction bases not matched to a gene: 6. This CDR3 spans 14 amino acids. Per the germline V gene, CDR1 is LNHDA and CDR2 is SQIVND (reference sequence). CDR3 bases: TGTGCCAGTAGTGTACAGGGGGCTGGGTACGAGCAGTACTTC. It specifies CASSVQGAGYEQYF.

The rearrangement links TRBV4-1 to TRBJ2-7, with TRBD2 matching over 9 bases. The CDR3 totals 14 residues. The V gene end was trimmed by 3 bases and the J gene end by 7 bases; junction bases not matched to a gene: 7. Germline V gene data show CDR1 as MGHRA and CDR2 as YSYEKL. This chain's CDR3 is CASSHNGLAREQYF. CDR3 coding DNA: TGCGCCAGCAGCCATAACGGACTAGCGAGGGAGCAGTACTTC.

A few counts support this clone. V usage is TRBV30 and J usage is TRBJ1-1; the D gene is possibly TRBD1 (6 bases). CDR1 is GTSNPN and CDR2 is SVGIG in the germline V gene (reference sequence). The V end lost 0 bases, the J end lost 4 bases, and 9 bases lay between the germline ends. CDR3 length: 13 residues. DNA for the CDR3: TGTGCCTGGAGTGTATCAGGGGCCACTGAAGCTTTCTTT. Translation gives CAWSVSGATEAFF.

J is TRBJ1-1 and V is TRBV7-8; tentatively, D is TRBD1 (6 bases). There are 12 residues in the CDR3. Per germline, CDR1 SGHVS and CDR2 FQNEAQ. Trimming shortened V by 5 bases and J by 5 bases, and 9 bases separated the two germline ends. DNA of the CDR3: TGTGCCAGCAGCACAGGGTTAACTGAAGCTTTCTTT. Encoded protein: CASSTGLTEAFF. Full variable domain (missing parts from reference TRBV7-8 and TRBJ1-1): GAGVSQSPRYKVAKRGQDVALRCDPISGHVSLFWYQQALGQGPEFLTYFQNEAQLDKSGLPSDRFFAERPEGSVSTLKIQRTQQEDSAVYLCASSTGLTEAFFGQGTRLTVV.

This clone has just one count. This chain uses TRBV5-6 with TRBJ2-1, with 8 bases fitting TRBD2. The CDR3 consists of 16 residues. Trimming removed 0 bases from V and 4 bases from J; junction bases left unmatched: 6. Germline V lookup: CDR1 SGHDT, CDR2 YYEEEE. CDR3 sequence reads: CASSLAGGSIYNEQFF. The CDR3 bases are TGTGCCAGCAGCTTGGCGGGAGGGTCTATATACAATGAGCAGTTCTTC.

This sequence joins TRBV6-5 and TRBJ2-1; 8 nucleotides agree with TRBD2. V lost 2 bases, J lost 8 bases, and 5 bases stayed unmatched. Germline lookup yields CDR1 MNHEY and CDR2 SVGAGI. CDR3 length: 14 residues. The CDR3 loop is CASSYQRELYEQFF. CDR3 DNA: TGTGCCAGCAGTTACCAGCGGGAGCTGTATGAGCAGTTCTTC.

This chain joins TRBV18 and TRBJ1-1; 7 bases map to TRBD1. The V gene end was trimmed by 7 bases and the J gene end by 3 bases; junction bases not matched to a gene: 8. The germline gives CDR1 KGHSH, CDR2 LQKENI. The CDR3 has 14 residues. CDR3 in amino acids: CASFAQGRDTEAFF. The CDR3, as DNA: TGTGCCAGCTTTGCACAGGGGCGAGACACTGAAGCTTTCTTT. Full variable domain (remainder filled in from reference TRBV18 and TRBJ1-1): NAGVMQNPRHLVRRRGQEARLRCSPMKGHSHVYWYRQLPEEGLKFMVYLQKENIIDESGMPKERFSAEFPKEGPSILRIQQVVRGDSAAYFCASFAQGRDTEAFFGQGTRLTVV.

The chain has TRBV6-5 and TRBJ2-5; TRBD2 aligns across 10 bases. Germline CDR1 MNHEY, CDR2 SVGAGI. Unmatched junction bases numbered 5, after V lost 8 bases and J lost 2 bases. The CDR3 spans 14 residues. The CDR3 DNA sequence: TGTGCCAGCGGCTTAGCGGGGGGTCAAGAGACCCAGTACTTC. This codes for CASGLAGGQETQYF.

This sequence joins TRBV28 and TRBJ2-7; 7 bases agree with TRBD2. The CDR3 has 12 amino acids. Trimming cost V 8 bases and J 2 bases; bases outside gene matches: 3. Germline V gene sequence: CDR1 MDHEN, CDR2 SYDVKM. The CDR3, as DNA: TGTGCCAGCTCGACTAGCCCCTACGAGCAGTACTTC. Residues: CASSTSPYEQYF.

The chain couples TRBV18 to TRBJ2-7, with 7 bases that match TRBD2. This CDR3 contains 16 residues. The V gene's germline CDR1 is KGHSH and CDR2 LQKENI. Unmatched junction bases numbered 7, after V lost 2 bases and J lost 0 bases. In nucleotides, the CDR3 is TGTGCCAGCTCACCAATCGGGAGCGGGATCTCCTACGAGCAGTACTTC. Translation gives CASSPIGSGISYEQYF.

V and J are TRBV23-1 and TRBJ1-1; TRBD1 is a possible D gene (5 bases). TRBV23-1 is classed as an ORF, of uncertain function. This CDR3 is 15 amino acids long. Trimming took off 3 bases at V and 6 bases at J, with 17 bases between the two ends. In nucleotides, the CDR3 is TGCGCCAGCAGTCACCCCCGGGGGGGAGGCCCTGAAGCTTTCTTT. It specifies CASSHPRGGGPEAFF.

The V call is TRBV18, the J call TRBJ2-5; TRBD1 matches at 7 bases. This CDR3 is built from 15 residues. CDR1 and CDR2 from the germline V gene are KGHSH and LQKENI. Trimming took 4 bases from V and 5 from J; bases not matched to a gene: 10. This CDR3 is CASSLSGQQLETQYF. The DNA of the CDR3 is TGTGCCAGCTCACTATCGGGACAGCAACTGGAGACCCAGTACTTC. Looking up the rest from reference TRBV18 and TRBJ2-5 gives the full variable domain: NAGVMQNPRHLVRRRGQEARLRCSPMKGHSHVYWYRQLPEEGLKFMVYLQKENIIDESGMPKERFSAEFPKEGPSILRIQQVVRGDSAAYFCASSLSGQQLETQYFGPGTRLLVL.

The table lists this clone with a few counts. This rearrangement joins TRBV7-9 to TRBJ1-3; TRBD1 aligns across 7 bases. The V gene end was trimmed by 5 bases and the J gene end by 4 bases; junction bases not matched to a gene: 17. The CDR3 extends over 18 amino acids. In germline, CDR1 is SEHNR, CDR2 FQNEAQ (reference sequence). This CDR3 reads CASSPWTGLLPRGNTIYF. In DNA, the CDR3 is TGTGCCAGCAGCCCCTGGACAGGACTTTTACCGAGGGGAAACACCATATATTTT.

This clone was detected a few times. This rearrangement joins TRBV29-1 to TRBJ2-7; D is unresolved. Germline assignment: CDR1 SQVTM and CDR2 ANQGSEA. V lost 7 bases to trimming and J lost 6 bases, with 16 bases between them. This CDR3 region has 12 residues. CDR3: CSATDVVGEQYF. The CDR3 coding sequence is TGCAGCGCAACAGACGTAGTGGGCGAGCAGTACTTC.

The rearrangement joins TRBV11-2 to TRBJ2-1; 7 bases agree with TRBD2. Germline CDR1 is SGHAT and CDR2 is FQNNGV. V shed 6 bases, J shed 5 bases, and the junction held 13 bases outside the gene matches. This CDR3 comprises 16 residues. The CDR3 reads CASSHRWSSGNNEQFF. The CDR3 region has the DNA TGTGCCAGCAGTCATAGGTGGTCAAGCGGGAACAATGAGCAGTTCTTC.

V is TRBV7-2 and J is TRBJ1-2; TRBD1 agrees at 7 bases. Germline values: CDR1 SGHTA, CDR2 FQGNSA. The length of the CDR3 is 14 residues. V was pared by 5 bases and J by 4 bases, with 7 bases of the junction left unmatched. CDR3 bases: TGTGCCAGCAGCCCCCAGGGGGGAGGCTATGGCTACACCTTC. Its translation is CASSPQGGGYGYTF.

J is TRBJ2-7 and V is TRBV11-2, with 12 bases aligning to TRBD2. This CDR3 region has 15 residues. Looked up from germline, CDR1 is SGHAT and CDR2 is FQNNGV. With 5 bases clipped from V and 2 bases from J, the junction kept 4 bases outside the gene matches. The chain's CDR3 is CASSPTSGSTYEQYF. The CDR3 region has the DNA TGTGCCAGCAGCCCGACTAGCGGGAGCACCTACGAGCAGTACTTC.

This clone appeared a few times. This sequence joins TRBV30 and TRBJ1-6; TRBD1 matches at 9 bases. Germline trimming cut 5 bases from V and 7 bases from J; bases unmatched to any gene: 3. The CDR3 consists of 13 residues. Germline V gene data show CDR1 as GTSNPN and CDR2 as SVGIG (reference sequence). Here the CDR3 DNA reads TGTGCCTGGGGGACAGGGAGAAATTCACCCCTCCACTTT. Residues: CAWGTGRNSPLHF.

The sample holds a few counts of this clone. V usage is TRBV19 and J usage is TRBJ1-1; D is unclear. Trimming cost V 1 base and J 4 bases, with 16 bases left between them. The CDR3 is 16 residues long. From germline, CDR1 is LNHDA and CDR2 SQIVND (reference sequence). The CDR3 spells CASSIVAGREVTEAFF. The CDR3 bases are TGTGCCAGTAGTATAGTGGCAGGCCGGGAGGTCACTGAAGCTTTCTTT.

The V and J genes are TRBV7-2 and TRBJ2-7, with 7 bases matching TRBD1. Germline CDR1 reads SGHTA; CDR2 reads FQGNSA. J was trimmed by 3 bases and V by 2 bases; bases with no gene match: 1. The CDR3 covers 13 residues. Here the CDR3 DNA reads TGTGCCAGCAGCTTACCAGGGGGCTACGAGCAGTACTTC. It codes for CASSLPGGYEQYF.